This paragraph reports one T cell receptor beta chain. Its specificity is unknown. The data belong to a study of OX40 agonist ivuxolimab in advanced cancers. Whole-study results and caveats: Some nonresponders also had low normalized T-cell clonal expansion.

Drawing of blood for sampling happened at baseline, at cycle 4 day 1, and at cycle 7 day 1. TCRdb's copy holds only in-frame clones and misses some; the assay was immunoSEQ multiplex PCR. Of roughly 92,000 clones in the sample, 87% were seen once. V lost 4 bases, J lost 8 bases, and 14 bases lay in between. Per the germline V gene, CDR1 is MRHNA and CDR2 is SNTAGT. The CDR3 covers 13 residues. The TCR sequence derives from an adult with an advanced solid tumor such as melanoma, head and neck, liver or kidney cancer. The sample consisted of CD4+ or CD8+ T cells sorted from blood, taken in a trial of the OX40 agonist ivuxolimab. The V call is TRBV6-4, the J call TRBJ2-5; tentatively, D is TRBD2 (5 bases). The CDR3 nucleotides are TGTGCCAGCAGTGTTAGGGAGAAGAGAACCCAGTACTTC. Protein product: CASSVREKRTQYF.